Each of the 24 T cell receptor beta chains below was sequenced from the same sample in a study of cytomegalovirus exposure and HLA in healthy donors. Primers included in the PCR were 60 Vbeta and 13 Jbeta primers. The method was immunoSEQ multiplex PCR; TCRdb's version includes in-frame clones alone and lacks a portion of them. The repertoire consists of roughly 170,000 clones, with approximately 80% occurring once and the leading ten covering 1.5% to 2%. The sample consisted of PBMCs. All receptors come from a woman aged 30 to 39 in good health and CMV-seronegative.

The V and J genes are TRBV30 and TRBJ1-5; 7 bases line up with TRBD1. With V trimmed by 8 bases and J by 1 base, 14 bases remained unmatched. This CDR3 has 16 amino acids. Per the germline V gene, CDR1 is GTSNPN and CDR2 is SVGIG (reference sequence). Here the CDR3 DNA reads TGTGCCGCCCAGGAGAGGGGGCTATTGAGCAATCAGCCCCAGCATTTT. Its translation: CAAQERGLLSNQPQHF. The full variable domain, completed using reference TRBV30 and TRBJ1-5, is SQTIHQWPATLVQPVGSPLSLECTVEGTSNPNLYWYRQAAGRGLQLLFYSVGIGQISSEVPQNLSASRPQDRQFILSSKKLLLSDSGFYLCAAQERGLLSNQPQHFGDGTRLSIL.

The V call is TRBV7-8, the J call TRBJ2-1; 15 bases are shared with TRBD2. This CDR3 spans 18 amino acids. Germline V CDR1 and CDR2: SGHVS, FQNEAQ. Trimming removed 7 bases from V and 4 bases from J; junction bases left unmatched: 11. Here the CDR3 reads CASIPGLAGGLRYNEQFF. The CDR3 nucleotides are TGTGCCAGCATTCCGGGACTAGCGGGAGGTCTAAGGTACAATGAGCAGTTCTTC.

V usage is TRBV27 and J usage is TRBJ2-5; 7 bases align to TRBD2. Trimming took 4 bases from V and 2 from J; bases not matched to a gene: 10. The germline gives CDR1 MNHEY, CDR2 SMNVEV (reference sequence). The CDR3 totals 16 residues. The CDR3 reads CASSSRVGGTQETQYF. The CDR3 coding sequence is TGTGCCAGCAGTTCACGCGTCGGGGGGACTCAAGAGACCCAGTACTTC.

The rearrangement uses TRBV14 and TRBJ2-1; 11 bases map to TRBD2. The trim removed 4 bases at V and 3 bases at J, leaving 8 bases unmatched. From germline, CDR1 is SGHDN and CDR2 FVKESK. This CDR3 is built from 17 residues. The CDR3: CASSRLLAGGGYNEQFF. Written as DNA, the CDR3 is TGTGCCAGCAGCCGCCTCCTAGCGGGAGGCGGCTACAATGAGCAGTTCTTC.

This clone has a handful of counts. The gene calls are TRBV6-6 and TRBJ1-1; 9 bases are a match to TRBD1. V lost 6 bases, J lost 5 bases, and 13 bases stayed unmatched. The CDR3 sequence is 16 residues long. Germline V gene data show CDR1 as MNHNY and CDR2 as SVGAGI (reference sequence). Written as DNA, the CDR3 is TGTGCCAGCAGACCCAGGACAGGGGTAACTGAGACTGAAGCTTTCTTT. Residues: CASRPRTGVTETEAFF.

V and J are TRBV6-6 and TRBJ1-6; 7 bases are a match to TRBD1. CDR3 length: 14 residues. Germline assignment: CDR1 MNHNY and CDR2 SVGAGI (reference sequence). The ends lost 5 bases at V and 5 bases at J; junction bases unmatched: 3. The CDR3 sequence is CASSVQGNNSPLHF. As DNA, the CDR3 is TGTGCCAGCAGTGTACAGGGGAATAATTCACCCCTCCACTTT.

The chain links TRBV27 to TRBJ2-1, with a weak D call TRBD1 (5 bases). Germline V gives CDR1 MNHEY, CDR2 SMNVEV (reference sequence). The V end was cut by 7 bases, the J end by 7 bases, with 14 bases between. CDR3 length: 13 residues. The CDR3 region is CASTAQAGNEQFF. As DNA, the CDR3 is TGTGCCAGCACGGCCCAGGCAGGGAATGAGCAGTTCTTC.

The CDR3 reads CSVGAPQETQYF. The CDR3 DNA reads TGCAGCGTTGGAGCTCCTCAAGAGACCCAGTACTTC. This chain links TRBV29-1 with TRBJ2-5; D unresolved. Germline V lookup: CDR1 SQVTM, CDR2 ANQGSEA. This CDR3 is 12 amino acids long. The ends were cut back, 4 bases at V and 2 bases at J, with 8 bases in the middle.

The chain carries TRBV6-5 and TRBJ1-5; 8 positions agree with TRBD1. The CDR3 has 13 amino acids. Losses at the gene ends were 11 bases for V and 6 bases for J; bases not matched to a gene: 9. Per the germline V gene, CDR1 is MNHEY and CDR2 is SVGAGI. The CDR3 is CASRQDRVQPQHF. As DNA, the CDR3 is TGTGCCTCGCGTCAGGACAGGGTTCAGCCCCAGCATTTT.

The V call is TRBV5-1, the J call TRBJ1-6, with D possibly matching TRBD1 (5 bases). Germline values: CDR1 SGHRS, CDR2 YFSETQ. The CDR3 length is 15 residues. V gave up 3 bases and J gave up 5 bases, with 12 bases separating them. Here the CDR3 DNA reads TGCGCCAGCAGCTGGCAGGGTATGAATAATTCACCCCTCCACTTT. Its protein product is CASSWQGMNNSPLHF.

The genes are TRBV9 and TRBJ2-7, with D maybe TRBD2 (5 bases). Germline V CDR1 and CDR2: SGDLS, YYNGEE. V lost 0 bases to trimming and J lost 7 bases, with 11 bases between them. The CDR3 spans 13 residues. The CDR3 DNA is TGTGCCAGCAGCGTAGGGGCGCCGGGGGAGCAGTACTTC. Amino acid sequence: CASSVGAPGEQYF. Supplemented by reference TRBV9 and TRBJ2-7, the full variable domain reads DSGVTQTPKHLITATGQRVTLRCSPRSGDLSVYWYQQSLDQGLQFLIQYYNGEERAKGNILERFSAQQFPDLHSELNLSSLELGDSALYFCASSVGAPGEQYFGPGTRLTVT.

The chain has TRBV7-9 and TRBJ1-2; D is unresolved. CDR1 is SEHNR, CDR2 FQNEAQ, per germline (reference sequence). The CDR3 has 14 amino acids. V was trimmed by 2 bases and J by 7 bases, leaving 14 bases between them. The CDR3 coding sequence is TGTGCCAGCAGCTTAACGTCGGCGCTAGGTGGCTACACCTTC. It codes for CASSLTSALGGYTF.

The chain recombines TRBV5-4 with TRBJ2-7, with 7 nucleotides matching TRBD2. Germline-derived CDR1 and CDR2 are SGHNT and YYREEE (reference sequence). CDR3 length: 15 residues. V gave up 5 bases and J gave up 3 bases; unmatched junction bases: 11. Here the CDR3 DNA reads TGTGCCAGCAGTACGAGGACGGGAGGAGGCTACGAGCAGTACTTC. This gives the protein CASSTRTGGGYEQYF.

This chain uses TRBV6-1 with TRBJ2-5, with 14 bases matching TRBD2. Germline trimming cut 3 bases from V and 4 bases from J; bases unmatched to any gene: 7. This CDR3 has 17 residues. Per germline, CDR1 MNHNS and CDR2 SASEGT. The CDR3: CASSDTTSGRALETQYF. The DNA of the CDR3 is TGTGCCAGCAGTGATACGACTAGCGGGAGGGCCTTAGAGACCCAGTACTTC.

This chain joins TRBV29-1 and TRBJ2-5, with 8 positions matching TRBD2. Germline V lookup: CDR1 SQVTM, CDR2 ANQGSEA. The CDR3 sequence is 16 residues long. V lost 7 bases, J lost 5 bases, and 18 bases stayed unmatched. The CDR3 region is CSALGLAGSTEETQYF. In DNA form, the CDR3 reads TGCAGCGCCCTGGGGCTAGCGGGCTCAACGGAGGAGACCCAGTACTTC.

The CDR3 sequence is CASSVGLADSYEQYF. Here the CDR3 DNA reads TGTGCCAGCAGCGTAGGACTAGCGGACTCCTACGAGCAGTACTTC. The gene calls are TRBV9 and TRBJ2-7; 9 positions match TRBD2. The CDR3 is 15 amino acids. V shed 0 bases, J shed 0 bases, and the junction held 1 base outside the gene matches. Germline lookup yields CDR1 SGDLS and CDR2 YYNGEE. The full variable domain, with the rest looked up from reference TRBV9 and TRBJ2-7, is DSGVTQTPKHLITATGQRVTLRCSPRSGDLSVYWYQQSLDQGLQFLIQYYNGEERAKGNILERFSAQQFPDLHSELNLSSLELGDSALYFCASSVGLADSYEQYFGPGTRLTVT.

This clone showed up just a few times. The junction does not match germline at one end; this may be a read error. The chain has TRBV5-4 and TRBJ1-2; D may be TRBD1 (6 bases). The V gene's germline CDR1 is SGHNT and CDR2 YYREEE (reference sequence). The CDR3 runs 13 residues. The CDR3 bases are TGTGCCAGCAGATTGGCACAGGGTGTTGTCTACACCTTC. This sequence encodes CASRLAQGVVYTF.

CDR3 region: CATSWGQAYEQYF. CDR3 in DNA: TGTGCCACCTCCTGGGGACAGGCCTACGAGCAGTACTTC. The chain recombines TRBV19 with TRBJ2-7; 8 nucleotides align to TRBD1. CDR3 length: 13 residues. J was trimmed by 2 bases and V by 10 bases; bases with no gene match: 7. Germline V gene data show CDR1 as LNHDA and CDR2 as SQIVND (reference sequence).

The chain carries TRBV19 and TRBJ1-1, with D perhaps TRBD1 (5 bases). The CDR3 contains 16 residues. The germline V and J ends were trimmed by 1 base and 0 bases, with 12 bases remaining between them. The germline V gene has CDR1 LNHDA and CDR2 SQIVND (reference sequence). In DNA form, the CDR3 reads TGTGCCAGTAGTATAGCCGGGGGGGGACTGAACACTGAAGCTTTCTTT. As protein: CASSIAGGGLNTEAFF.

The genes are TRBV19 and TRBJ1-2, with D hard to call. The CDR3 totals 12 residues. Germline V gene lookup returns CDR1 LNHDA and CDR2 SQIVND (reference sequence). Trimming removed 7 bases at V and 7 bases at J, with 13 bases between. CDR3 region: CASTPGYTGYTF. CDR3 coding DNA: TGTGCCAGTACCCCGGGATATACTGGCTACACCTTC.

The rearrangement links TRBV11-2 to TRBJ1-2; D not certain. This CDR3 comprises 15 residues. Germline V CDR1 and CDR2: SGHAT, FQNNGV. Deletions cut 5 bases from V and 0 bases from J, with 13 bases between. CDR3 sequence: CASSAVGSANYGYTF. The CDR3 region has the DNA TGTGCCAGCAGCGCCGTCGGGTCAGCTAACTATGGCTACACCTTC. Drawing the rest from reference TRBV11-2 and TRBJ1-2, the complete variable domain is EAGVAQSPRYKIIEKRQSVAFWCNPISGHATLYWYQQILGQGPKLLIQFQNNGVVDDSQLPKDRFSAERLKGVDSTLKIQPAKLEDSAVYLCASSAVGSANYGYTFGSGTRLTVV.

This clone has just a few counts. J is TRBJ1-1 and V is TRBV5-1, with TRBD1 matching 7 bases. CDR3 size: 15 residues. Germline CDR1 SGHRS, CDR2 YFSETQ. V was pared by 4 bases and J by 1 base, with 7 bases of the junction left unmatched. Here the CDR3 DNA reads TGCGCCAGCAGCCCGGGCCGGGACAGGAACACTGAAGCTTTCTTT. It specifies CASSPGRDRNTEAFF.

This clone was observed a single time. The CDR3 loop is CGGQGTDTQYF. The DNA of the CDR3 is TGCGGTGGACAGGGTACAGATACGCAGTATTTT. This sequence joins TRBV20-1 and TRBJ2-3, with 8 bases identical to TRBD1. CDR3 size: 11 residues. From germline, CDR1 is DFQATT and CDR2 SNEGSKA (reference sequence).

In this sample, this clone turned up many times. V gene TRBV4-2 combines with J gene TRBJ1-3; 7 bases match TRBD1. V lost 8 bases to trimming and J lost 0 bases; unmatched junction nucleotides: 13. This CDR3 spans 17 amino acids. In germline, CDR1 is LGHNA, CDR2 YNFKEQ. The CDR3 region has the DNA TGTGCCAGCGGCTTCCTGACAGGGAGCCCCTCTGGAAACACCATATATTTT. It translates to CASGFLTGSPSGNTIYF.